This T cell receptor (beta chain) is drawn from a study of PD-L1 blockade in urothelial cancer. As for the study in general: Patients' atezolizumab regimen, 1,200 mg intravenously every 3 weeks, began around 2014.

Added to each PCR by spiking were synthetic TCR analog templates. The data were produced by immunoSEQ multiplex PCR, yet TCRdb's version contains in-frame clones alone and is incomplete. Of 70,000 to 100,000 clones listed, 84% are singletons. The CDR3 runs to 15 residues. Per germline, CDR1 SGHDT and CDR2 YYEEEE. The V and J ends lost 4 bases and 0 bases respectively, with 11 bases between them. Time point given: pretreatment peripheral blood. The receptor was isolated from a man aged 55 to 70 with urothelial cancer. The sample in question was PBMCs, obtained around atezolizumab (anti-PD-L1) treatment. The V and J genes are TRBV5-6 and TRBJ2-1; D gene ambiguous. The CDR3 coding sequence is TGTGCCAGCAGCAAGACTTCTAGCTCCTACAATGAGCAGTTCTTC. This gives the protein CASSKTSSSYNEQFF.